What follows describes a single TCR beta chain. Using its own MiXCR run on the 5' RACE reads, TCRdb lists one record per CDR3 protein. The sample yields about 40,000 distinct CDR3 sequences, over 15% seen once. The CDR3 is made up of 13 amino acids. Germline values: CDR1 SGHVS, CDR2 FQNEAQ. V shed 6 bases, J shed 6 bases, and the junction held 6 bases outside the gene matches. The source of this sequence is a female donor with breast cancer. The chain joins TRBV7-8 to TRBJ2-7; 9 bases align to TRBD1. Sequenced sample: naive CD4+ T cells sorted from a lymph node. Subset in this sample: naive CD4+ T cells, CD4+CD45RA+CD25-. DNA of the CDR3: TGTGCCAGCAGACGGGACAGGGTCTCCGAGCAGTACTTC. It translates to CASRRDRVSEQYF.